The source of this TCR beta chain is a study of spatial heterogeneity in lung cancer. Across the whole study: The average count in raw reads for each unique TCR and UMI combination exceeded 8.5 appearances. General study findings and limits: Expanded tumor TCRs that were ubiquitous appeared in blood more at resection than follow-up.

This clonotype was picked up many times. The antigen is not known. Single TCR cDNA molecules each had their own unique molecular identifier. TCRdb re-called the 5' RACE reads through MiXCR, storing one row per CDR3 protein. The repertoire holds about 23,000 distinct CDR3 sequences, with 3.3% as singletons. Trimming cost V 2 bases and J 6 bases; bases outside gene matches: 7. CDR3 length equals 14 residues. The germline V gene has CDR1 LGHDT and CDR2 YNNKEL (reference sequence). Time point reported: sample taken at primary tumor resection. Whole RNA was taken from tumor, nontumor lung or frozen PBMC; it was then sequenced unsorted.

The chain joins TRBV3-1 to TRBJ2-7; the match to TRBD1 covers 7 bases. The material was PBMCs, obtained at surgery. The source is a female donor with early-stage non-small cell lung cancer. The CDR3 DNA reads TGTGCCAGCAGCCAAACCCTGACAGGGTCCGAGCAGTACTTC. Translation: CASSQTLTGSEQYF.